The 31 T cell receptor beta chains presented below share a single source sample, sequenced in a study of OX40 agonist ivuxolimab in advanced cancers. Sequenced by immunoSEQ multiplex PCR; TCRdb stores in-frame clones only, minus some. The data contain nearly 65,000 clones, about nine tenths of them seen just once; the ten biggest clones take up about 4.4%. Material: CD4+ or CD8+ T cells sorted from blood, obtained in a trial of the OX40 agonist ivuxolimab. The receptors originated from an adult with an advanced solid tumor such as melanoma, head and neck, liver or kidney cancer.

The chain links TRBV28 to TRBJ2-3, with D unresolved. V shed 6 bases and J shed 0 bases, with 7 bases lying between them. The germline V gene encodes CDR1 MDHEN and CDR2 SYDVKM. CDR3 size: 13 residues. This CDR3 is CASSVISTDTQYF. The CDR3 DNA reads TGTGCCAGCAGCGTGATTAGCACAGATACGCAGTATTTT. The variable domain in full, with the rest retrieved from reference TRBV28 and TRBJ2-3, is DVKVTQSSRYLVKRTGEKVFLECVQDMDHENMFWYRQDPGLGLRLIYFSYDVKMKEKGDIPEGYSVSREKKERFSLILESASTNQTSMYLCASSVISTDTQYFGPGTRLTVL.

V is TRBV5-6 and J is TRBJ1-3; possible D gene TRBD1, 6 bases. The germline gives CDR1 SGHDT, CDR2 YYEEEE. This CDR3 is built from 16 residues. Between the trimmed V and J ends, which lost 4 bases and 4 bases, there was a span of 18 bases. The CDR3 DNA is TGTGCCAGCAGCCACTCGTCTACAGGGTACGGAAACACCATATATTTT. This translates into CASSHSSTGYGNTIYF.

The chain carries TRBV9 and TRBJ1-2, with unresolved D. The V gene lost 0 bases and the J gene lost 8 bases, with 17 bases spanning the gap. The germline V gene encodes CDR1 SGDLS and CDR2 YYNGEE. The CDR3 has 15 amino acids. The CDR3: CASSVALLKLGGYTF. The DNA for the CDR3 is TGTGCCAGCAGCGTAGCTTTACTGAAATTGGGAGGCTACACCTTC.

The chain carries TRBV7-6 and TRBJ1-1; TRBD1 matches at 7 bases. Losses at the gene ends were 0 bases for V and 5 bases for J; bases not matched to a gene: 3. Germline loops: CDR1 SGHVS, CDR2 FNYEAQ. The CDR3 sequence is 14 residues long. CDR3 bases: TGTGCCAGCAGCTTAGCGGGGACAGCTACTGAAGCTTTCTTT. Its protein product is CASSLAGTATEAFF.

The chain combines TRBV27 with TRBJ1-5, with D tentatively TRBD1 (6 bases). Germline assignment: CDR1 MNHEY and CDR2 SMNVEV (reference sequence). V gave up 4 bases and J gave up 6 bases, with 10 bases separating them. The CDR3 has 13 residues. The chain's CDR3 is CASSYSGVQPQHF. For the CDR3, the DNA is TGTGCCAGCAGTTACTCAGGGGTTCAGCCCCAGCATTTT.

Comments on this clone: Sequence at one end of the junction differs from germline and may be a read error. The chain couples TRBV27 to TRBJ2-5; 7 bases line up with TRBD2. Germline assignment: CDR1 MNHEY and CDR2 SMNVEV (reference sequence). The CDR3 runs 12 residues. CDR3 amino acids: CASSSGLHPLHF. CDR3 coding DNA: TGTGCCAGCAGCTCGGGACTACACCCCTTACACTTC.

Here the CDR3 reads CASSPTKGTGVTYEQYV. In DNA, the CDR3 is TGCGCCAGCAGCCCAACCAAGGGCACAGGGGTGACCTACGAGCAGTACGTC. V is TRBV4-1 and J is TRBJ2-7, with 7 bases aligning to TRBD1. Germline CDR1 MGHRA, CDR2 YSYEKL. The CDR3 runs 17 residues. V lost 4 bases to trimming and J lost 2 bases; unmatched junction nucleotides: 14.

The chain joins TRBV6-5 to TRBJ1-3, with D unresolved. Germline-derived CDR1 and CDR2 are MNHEY and SVGAGI. This CDR3 region has 16 residues. With 4 bases removed from V and 3 bases from J, the gap between germline ends came to 16 bases. Here the CDR3 DNA reads TGTGCCAGCAGTTTAACGGGGAAAACGGTTGGAAACACCATATATTTT. Residues: CASSLTGKTVGNTIYF.

V gene TRBV2 combines with J gene TRBJ1-1; unclear D gene. The germline V gene has CDR1 SNHLY and CDR2 FYNNEI. V dropped 3 bases and J dropped 12 bases, with 8 bases sitting between them. The length of the CDR3 is 10 residues. CDR3 in amino acids: CASSDGESFF. As DNA, the CDR3 is TGTGCCAGCAGTGACGGGGAATCTTTCTTT. The variable domain in full, with the rest retrieved from reference TRBV2 and TRBJ1-1, is EPEVTQTPSHQVTQMGQEVILRCVPISNHLYFYWYRQILGQKVEFLVSFYNNEISEKSEIFDDQFSVERPDGSNFTLKIRSTKLEDSAMYFCASSDGESFFGQGTRLTVV.

The V and J genes are TRBV5-6 and TRBJ2-4; tentatively, D is TRBD2 (5 bases). The CDR3 spans 14 residues. The germline V gene has CDR1 SGHDT and CDR2 YYEEEE. V shed 7 bases and J shed 0 bases, with 11 bases lying between them. This chain's CDR3 is CASFGAGAKNIQYF. In DNA form, the CDR3 reads TGTGCCAGCTTTGGTGCGGGAGCCAAAAACATTCAGTACTTC.

CDR3 sequence: CASTGDRNSGANVLTF. The CDR3, as DNA: TGTGCCAGTACGGGGGATAGAAACTCTGGGGCCAACGTCCTGACTTTC. This chain uses TRBV28 with TRBJ2-6, with D possibly being TRBD2 (6 bases). CDR1 MDHEN and CDR2 SYDVKM come from the germline V gene. V lost 9 bases and J lost 0, with 15 bases in between. This CDR3 is 16 amino acids long. Variable domain in full (rest from reference TRBV28 and TRBJ2-6): DVKVTQSSRYLVKRTGEKVFLECVQDMDHENMFWYRQDPGLGLRLIYFSYDVKMKEKGDIPEGYSVSREKKERFSLILESASTNQTSMYLCASTGDRNSGANVLTFGAGSRLTVL.

V and J are TRBV2 and TRBJ2-1; tentatively, D is TRBD1 (6 bases). Trimming stripped 4 bases from V and 2 bases from J, with 15 bases between. Germline CDR1 reads SNHLY; CDR2 reads FYNNEI. The CDR3 spans 16 residues. The CDR3 sequence: CASSVRGMPPYNEQFF. Written as DNA, the CDR3 is TGTGCCAGCAGTGTCAGGGGAATGCCGCCCTACAATGAGCAGTTCTTC.

The chain employs TRBV7-9 and TRBJ1-1; TRBD1 agrees at 7 bases. Germline values: CDR1 SEHNR, CDR2 FQNEAQ (reference sequence). CDR3 length equals 12 residues. With V trimmed by 5 bases and J by 7 bases, 4 bases remained unmatched. The DNA for the CDR3 is TGTGCCAGCAGCCCGACAGGGAATGAAGCTTTCTTT. It is translated as CASSPTGNEAFF.

This clone has only one observation. The rearrangement uses TRBV29-1 and TRBJ1-1; no firm D call. The CDR3 runs to 16 residues. The germline gives CDR1 SQVTM, CDR2 ANQGSEA. V shed 0 bases and J shed 0 bases, with 14 bases lying between them. Here the CDR3 DNA reads TGCAGCGTTGAAGACGGCGGGGTCGACATGAACACTGAAGCTTTCTTT. Translated, it gives CSVEDGGVDMNTEAFF. Complete variable domain (other parts from reference TRBV29-1 and TRBJ1-1): SAVISQKPSRDICQRGTSLTIQCQVDSQVTMMFWYRQQPGQSLTLIATANQGSEATYESGFVIDKFPISRPNLTFSTLTVSNMSPEDSSIYLCSVEDGGVDMNTEAFFGQGTRLTVV.

V usage is TRBV7-2 and J usage is TRBJ2-2; D is perhaps TRBD1 (6 bases). V lost 4 bases, J lost 4 bases, and 13 bases lay in between. CDR1 and CDR2 (germline): SGHTA, FQGNSA. The CDR3 runs to 15 residues. CDR3 sequence: CASSWDIGGTGELFF. The CDR3 DNA reads TGTGCCAGCAGCTGGGACATCGGTGGCACCGGGGAGCTGTTTTTT.

The CDR3 here is CASSAGEGYQPQHF. In DNA form, the CDR3 reads TGTGCCAGCAGTGCTGGGGAAGGGTATCAGCCCCAGCATTTT. The V gene is TRBV2, the J gene TRBJ1-5; D gene unclear. V was cut by 4 bases and J by 5 bases, with 12 bases left in between. The length of the CDR3 is 14 residues. Germline V gene lookup returns CDR1 SNHLY and CDR2 FYNNEI.

The J gene is TRBJ2-7, the V gene TRBV5-6; D perhaps matches TRBD2 (6 bases). V shed 2 bases and J shed 1 base, with 7 bases lying between them. The germline V gene has CDR1 SGHDT and CDR2 YYEEEE. This CDR3 comprises 13 residues. The CDR3 spells CASSFGGSYEQYV. Here the CDR3 DNA reads TGTGCCAGCAGCTTCGGGGGTTCCTACGAGCAGTACGTC.

The chain couples TRBV27 to TRBJ2-5; either TRBD1 or TRBD2 may supply D (5 bases each). V was trimmed by 4 bases and J by 5 bases, leaving 11 bases between them. The length of the CDR3 is 13 residues. Germline V gene sequence: CDR1 MNHEY, CDR2 SMNVEV (reference sequence). CDR3 amino acids: CASSYSWGETQYF. CDR3 coding DNA: TGTGCCAGCAGTTACTCGTGGGGGGAGACCCAGTACTTC.

V and J are TRBV9 and TRBJ1-3; D unresolved. The CDR3 spans 15 residues. The germline V gene has CDR1 SGDLS and CDR2 YYNGEE. The V gene lost 0 bases and the J gene lost 1 base, with 8 bases spanning the gap. The CDR3 bases are TGTGCCAGCAGCGTAGAATCTGGGTCTGGAAACACCATATATTTT. Encoded protein: CASSVESGSGNTIYF.

V is TRBV7-9 and J is TRBJ2-3; unclear D gene. Trimming left V 0 bases short and J 6 bases short, with 7 bases between. CDR3 length: 13 residues. Per the germline V gene, CDR1 is SEHNR and CDR2 is FQNEAQ (reference sequence). The CDR3 here is CASSLALVDTQYF. CDR3 bases: TGTGCCAGCAGCTTAGCCCTTGTGGATACGCAGTATTTT.

The J gene is TRBJ1-1, the V gene TRBV7-6; no firm D call. The CDR3 consists of 12 residues. Per the germline V gene, CDR1 is SGHVS and CDR2 is FNYEAQ. The ends were cut back, 1 base at V and 4 bases at J, with 4 bases in the middle. DNA of the CDR3: TGTGCCAGCAGCTTAGGGACCACTGAAGCTTTCTTT. Its translation: CASSLGTTEAFF.

This clone was observed a handful of times. CDR3 sequence (DNA): TGTGCCAGCAGTTTATACCCAGGGACCTACAATGAGCAGTTCTTC. Translation gives CASSLYPGTYNEQFF. The chain recombines TRBV27 with TRBJ2-1; a weak D match, TRBD1 (5 bases). The CDR3 totals 15 residues. The V gene's germline CDR1 is MNHEY and CDR2 SMNVEV (reference sequence). The ends were cut back, 1 base at V and 2 bases at J, with 9 bases in the middle.

This chain joins TRBV9 and TRBJ2-1; D remains ambiguous. Germline V lookup: CDR1 SGDLS, CDR2 YYNGEE. The CDR3 is 13 residues long. Between the trimmed V and J ends, which lost 1 base and 5 bases, there was a span of 7 bases. The CDR3 region has the DNA TGTGCCAGCAGCGTACGCGGCGACAATGAGCAGTTCTTC. This gives the protein CASSVRGDNEQFF.

The J gene is TRBJ2-7, the V gene TRBV28, with a weak D call TRBD2 (6 bases). This CDR3 has 13 residues. V lost 2 bases to trimming and J lost 5 bases, with 10 bases between them. Per germline, CDR1 MDHEN and CDR2 SYDVKM. CDR3: CASSLRGEDEQYV. CDR3 nucleotides: TGTGCCAGCAGTTTACGCGGGGAGGACGAGCAGTACGTC.

The rearrangement uses TRBV27 and TRBJ1-1; a possible D gene is TRBD1 (6 bases). This CDR3 contains 13 residues. Germline loops: CDR1 MNHEY, CDR2 SMNVEV (reference sequence). The V and J ends lost 6 bases and 2 bases respectively, with 10 bases between them. The CDR3 protein is CASSLGGNTEAFF. As DNA, the CDR3 is TGTGCCAGCAGCCTAGGGGGAAACACTGAAGCTTTCTTT.

The chain has TRBV19 and TRBJ2-7; TRBD2 is a possible D gene (6 bases). Germline assignment: CDR1 LNHDA and CDR2 SQIVND (reference sequence). V lost 5 bases to trimming and J lost 1 base, with 12 bases between them. CDR3 length: 14 amino acids. As DNA, the CDR3 is TGTGCCAGTAGTCTCCGGGACTTGTCCTACGAGCAGTACTTC. Its protein is CASSLRDLSYEQYF.

The chain has TRBV5-4 and TRBJ2-3; 8 bases map to TRBD2. This CDR3 spans 15 amino acids. The V and J ends lost 2 bases and 6 bases, in that order; junction bases with no gene match: 8. Germline values: CDR1 SGHNT, CDR2 YYREEE (reference sequence). CDR3 DNA sequence: TGTGCCAGCAGCTTTAGCGGGAACCTCCCGGATACGCAGTATTTT. It is translated as CASSFSGNLPDTQYF.

This clone showed up just once. The chain carries TRBV4-1 and TRBJ2-3; TRBD2 matches at 7 bases. V was pared by 0 bases and J by 0 bases, with 6 bases of the junction left unmatched. The CDR3 runs 17 residues. The germline V gene encodes CDR1 MGHRA and CDR2 YSYEKL. For the CDR3, the DNA is TGCGCCAGCAGCCAAGATGTACCTAGCGGAAGCACAGATACGCAGTATTTT. It yields the protein CASSQDVPSGSTDTQYF.

This clone was seen a few times. The chain combines TRBV6-6 with TRBJ2-1; no clear D gene. Trimming took off 6 bases at V and 9 bases at J, with 6 bases between the two ends. Germline V CDR1 and CDR2: MNHNY, SVGAGI (reference sequence). The length of the CDR3 is 10 residues. CDR3 DNA: TGTGCCAGCAGGGCCGCTGAGCAGTTCTTC. This gives the protein CASRAAEQFF.

The chain uses TRBV5-1 and TRBJ2-2; maybe TRBD1 (6 bases). The CDR3 loop spans 16 amino acids. CDR1 and CDR2 (germline): SGHRS, YFSETQ. V lost 5 bases and J lost 4, with 18 bases in between. CDR3 region: CASSSKRTVLTGELFF. The CDR3 nucleotides read TGCGCCAGCAGTTCTAAAAGGACAGTACTCACCGGGGAGCTGTTTTTT.

The rearrangement links TRBV9 to TRBJ2-1; D gene unclear. V dropped 3 bases and J dropped 5 bases, with 12 bases sitting between them. There are 14 residues in the CDR3. In germline, CDR1 is SGDLS, CDR2 YYNGEE. CDR3 amino acids: CASSAGPPNNEQFF. CDR3 bases: TGTGCCAGCAGCGCGGGCCCTCCTAACAATGAGCAGTTCTTC.